Reported below is one TCR beta chain. The antigen it binds to is not known. Base qualities are missing; no much larger clone stands one base away. The data were obtained in a study of shared clonotypes between healthy human individuals (dated by TCRdb to about 2020). Study-wide context: The cohort included a few men and a couple of women between 18 and 49 years of age. Leukapheresis yielded between about 0.85 and 9 billion PBMCs per donor. To estimate repertoire size and how much clonotype sharing occurs between individuals, the study deeply sequenced the blood TCR repertoires of five healthy adults. Libraries were prepared and TCR repertoires were sequenced by different laboratories using diverse techniques, in order to increase sequencing depth and limit assay-specific biases. For each donor, CD4 naive and CD4 memory were each given three plates, CD8 naive was given two plates, and CD8 memory was given one plate.

Summary of the overall study and its limitations: Naive subsets generally had larger estimated clonotype richness than memory subsets did. Pairwise subsampling led to the expectation that sequencing depth would affect the degree of clonotype sharing among donors. Compared with non-shared clonotypes, clonotypes shared by all four sorted-subset donors had higher generation probabilities. Only blood was sampled, and tissue TCR repertoires likely differ from those in blood. Sharing across a few donors was observed for around 4.8% of naive CD4, about 4% of naive CD8, about 2.5% of memory CD4, and roughly 0.4% of memory CD8 clonotypes. Rarefaction of sorted-subset datasets indicated incomplete sequencing despite the large sequencing depth. Because the study included a small number of donors, the genetic and exposure-history diversity represented was limited.

The donors were healthy, HIV-negative adults with no recently reported acute infections or vaccinations. Only Caucasian adults living in Nashville, Tennessee, USA were represented among the donors. CD4+ T cells were enriched through magnetic negative selection, after which naive cells were positively selected on CD45RA and the remaining negative fraction served as the memory subset. After blood collection by leukapheresis, PBMCs were isolated using Ficoll-Histopaque density gradient centrifugation and then cryopreserved in the vapor phase of liquid nitrogen. Purity and quantity of every magnetically sorted T cell population were checked by analytical flow cytometry. Each sorted fraction had its genomic DNA isolated and then quantified by UV absorbance on a Nanodrop 2000c. Taken from cysteine to phenylalanine, the CDR3 has 14 residues. Solely the CDR3 DNA is kept, with 42 bases framed from the first base. Based on the germline V gene, the CDR1 and CDR2 sequences are ENHRY and SYGVKD.

Using the deep immunoSEQ assay, TCR CDR3 regions were amplified from genomic DNA by multiplex PCR. Extracted genomic DNA from each cell subset was spread evenly across all wells of several immunoSEQ 96-well plates, with each plate serving as a replicate. For sorted subsets, approximately 200 ng of genomic DNA, equivalent to tens of thousands of T cell genomes, went into each replicate PCR. Purified libraries were measured with a Qubit 3.0 fluorometer, size-checked on a Bioanalyzer 2100, and measured again with the KAPA Library Quantification kit. Every immunoSEQ 96-well plate was sequenced on a separate single-read 150-cycle Illumina NextSeq 550 flow cell. In the original analysis: Because the immunoSEQ output included only junctional sequences and no quality scores, the filtering could not be the same as the filtering used for full-length reads. To assign V/J genes and CDR3, sequences were annotated against IMGT germline references using PyIR, a Python wrapper for IgBLAST v1.9. Reads were filtered out if the reads had weak V/J assignments (E-value above 1e-6), no CDR3, stop codons, out-of-frame junctions, or ambiguous translated residues. V3J clonotypes were defined as sequences sharing an identical inferred V gene, J gene, and CDR3 amino acid sequence. Percentage overlap between repertoires was computed as shared unique clonotypes divided by the size of the smaller repertoire. Repertoire richness was assessed with RTK rarefaction, the Chao1 estimator, and Recon v2.1 estimates of unobserved clonotypes. Generation probabilities for all TCRbeta clonotypes obtained by the gDNA method from a handful of donors were computed using OLGA. In TCRdb, the immuneACCESS table is reduced to in-frame sequences with V and J assigned. These tables do not hold every clone; where another copy was compared, an unresolved V gene accounts for under half, and the others remain unexplained. V and J calls and clone size are those listed in that table; D and trimming were worked out from the DNA. This sample lists 1 million to 1.3 million clones; about four fifths were detected once. The ten largest clones represent 0.55% to 0.7% of the sample.

Sequences were obtained from memory CD4+ T cells from PBMCs. Interpreted using the paper, the cell subset or site label stands for: CD45RA-negative fraction. The TCR originated in a man younger than 30 in good health. Some clones in this sample may be carry-over from other donors' samples. The chain was built from TRBV10-3 and TRBJ1-2; the best D guess is TRBD1, with 5 bases matching. In nucleotide form, the sequence is TGTGCGCACGGGGAATGGCCCGGGACCGGCGGCTACACCTTC. Its translation is CAHGEWPGTGGYTF.